The present entry profiles one TCR beta chain with its context. The record originates from a study of T cell changes during pregnancy in multiple sclerosis. The V gene lost 4 bases and the J gene lost 2 bases, with 14 bases spanning the gap. This CDR3 spans 15 amino acids. Per germline, CDR1 LNHDA and CDR2 SQIVND (reference sequence). Sequenced by immunoSEQ multiplex PCR; TCRdb stores in-frame clones only, minus some. The sample holds 60,000 or so clones, roughly 91% seen once. This chain joins TRBV19 and TRBJ1-2; TRBD1 is a possible D gene (6 bases). This specimen was peripheral blood, taken in the second trimester of pregnancy. The TCR sequence derives from a female donor in good health, enrolled as a control in a pregnancy study. The CDR3 protein is CASSTQGRLNYGYTF. Written as DNA, the CDR3 is TGTGCCAGTAGTACGCAGGGGCGACTAAACTATGGCTACACCTTC.